This T cell receptor (beta chain) was sequenced during a study of cytomegalovirus exposure and HLA in healthy donors. Study-wide background: Ancestry clustering placed about four fifths of several hundred genotyped donors in the Caucasian-associated cluster.

The V and J ends lost 6 bases and 9 bases respectively, with 12 bases between them. Germline-derived CDR1 and CDR2 are MNHNY and SVGAGI (reference sequence). The CDR3 runs 12 residues. The PCR ran on 60 Vbeta and 13 Jbeta primers. This table comes from immunoSEQ multiplex PCR, and its TCRdb copy is limited to in-frame clones, with some not included. The sample lists approximately 130,000 clones; about 80% were seen once. A remark on this clone: Its antigen is not identified.

Study-level findings and limits: For most TCR beta V segments, an earlier analysis put the productive rate at about 90% or about 30% of the time. The dataset shows that most TCR sequences were rare, while some public TCRs occurred in many donors. In a later analysis, at a false discovery rate of 0.05, approximately 18,000 TCR beta sequences were associated with HLA alleles.

The clonotype was recovered from a boy younger than 10 in good health and CMV-seronegative. The chain employs TRBV6-6 and TRBJ2-1; tentatively, D is TRBD2 (7 bases). Sequenced sample: PBMCs. The CDR3 loop is CASREGGAEQFF. The CDR3 nucleotides read TGTGCCAGCAGGGAAGGGGGGGCTGAGCAGTTCTTC.